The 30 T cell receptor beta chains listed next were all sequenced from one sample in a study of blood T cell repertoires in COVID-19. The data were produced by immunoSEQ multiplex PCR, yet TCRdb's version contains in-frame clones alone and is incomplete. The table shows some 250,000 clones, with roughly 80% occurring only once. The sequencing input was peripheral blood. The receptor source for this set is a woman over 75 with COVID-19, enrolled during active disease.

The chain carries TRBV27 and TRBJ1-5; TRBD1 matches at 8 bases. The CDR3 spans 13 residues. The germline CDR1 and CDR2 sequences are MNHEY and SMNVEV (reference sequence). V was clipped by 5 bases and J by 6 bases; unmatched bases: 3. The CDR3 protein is CASSRTGPQPQHF. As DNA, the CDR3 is TGTGCCAGCAGTCGGACAGGGCCTCAGCCCCAGCATTTT.

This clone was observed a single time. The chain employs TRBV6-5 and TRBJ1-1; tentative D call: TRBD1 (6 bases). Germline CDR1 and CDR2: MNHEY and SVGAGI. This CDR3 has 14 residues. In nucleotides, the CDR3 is TGTGCGGAGTCCCCTCTTGGACAGATCGCTGAAGCTTTCTTT. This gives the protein CAESPLGQIAEAFF.

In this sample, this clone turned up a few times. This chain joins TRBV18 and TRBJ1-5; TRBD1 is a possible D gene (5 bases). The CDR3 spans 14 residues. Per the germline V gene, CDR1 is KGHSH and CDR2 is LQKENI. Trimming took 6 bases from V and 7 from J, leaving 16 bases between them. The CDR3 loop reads CASSPPGGRQPQHF. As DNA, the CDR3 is TGTGCCAGCTCTCCCCCGGGGGGGAGACAGCCCCAGCATTTT.

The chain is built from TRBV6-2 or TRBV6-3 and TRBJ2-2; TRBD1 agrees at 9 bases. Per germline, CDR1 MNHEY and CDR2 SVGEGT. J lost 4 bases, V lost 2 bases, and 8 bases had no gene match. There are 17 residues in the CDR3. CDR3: CASSYLLQGAGTGELFF. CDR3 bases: TGTGCCAGCAGTTACCTATTACAGGGGGCCGGCACCGGGGAGCTGTTTTTT.

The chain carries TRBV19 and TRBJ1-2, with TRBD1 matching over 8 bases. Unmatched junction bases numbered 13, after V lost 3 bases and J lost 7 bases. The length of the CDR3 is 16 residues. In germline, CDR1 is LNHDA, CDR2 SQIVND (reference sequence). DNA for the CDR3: TGTGCCAGTAGTATTTCGTCAGGGGGCTGGGGTTCTGGCTACACCTTC. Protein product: CASSISSGGWGSGYTF.

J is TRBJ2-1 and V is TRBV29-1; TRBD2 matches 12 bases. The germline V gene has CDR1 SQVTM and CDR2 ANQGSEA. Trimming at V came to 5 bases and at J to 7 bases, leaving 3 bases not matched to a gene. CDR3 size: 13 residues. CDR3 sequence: CSVWTSGVNEQFF. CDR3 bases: TGCAGCGTTTGGACTAGCGGGGTTAATGAGCAGTTCTTC.

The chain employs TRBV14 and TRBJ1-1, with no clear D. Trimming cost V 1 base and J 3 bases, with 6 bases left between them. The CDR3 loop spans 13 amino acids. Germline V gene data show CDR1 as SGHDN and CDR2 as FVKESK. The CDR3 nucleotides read TGTGCCAGCAGCCAAGGCAGATACACTGAAGCTTTCTTT. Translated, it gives CASSQGRYTEAFF. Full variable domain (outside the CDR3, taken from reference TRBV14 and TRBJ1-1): EAGVTQFPSHSVIEKGQTVTLRCDPISGHDNLYWYRRVMGKEIKFLLHFVKESKQDESGMPNNRFLAERTGGTYSTLKVQPAELEDSGVYFCASSQGRYTEAFFGQGTRLTVV.

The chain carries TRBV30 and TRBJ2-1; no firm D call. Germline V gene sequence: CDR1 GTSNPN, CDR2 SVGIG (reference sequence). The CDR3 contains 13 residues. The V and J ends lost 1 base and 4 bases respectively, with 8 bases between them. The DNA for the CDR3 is TGTGCCTGGAGTGGATTTGAGTACAATGAGCAGTTCTTC. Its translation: CAWSGFEYNEQFF.

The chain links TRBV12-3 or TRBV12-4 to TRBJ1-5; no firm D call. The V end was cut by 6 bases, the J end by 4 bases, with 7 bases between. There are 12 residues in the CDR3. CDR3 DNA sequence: TGTGCCAGCAGATACAGAAATCAGCCCCAGCATTTT. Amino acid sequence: CASRYRNQPQHF.

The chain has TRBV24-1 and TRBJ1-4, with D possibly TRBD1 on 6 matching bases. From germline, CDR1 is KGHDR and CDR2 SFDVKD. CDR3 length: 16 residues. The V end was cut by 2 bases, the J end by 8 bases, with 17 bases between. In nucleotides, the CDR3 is TGTGCCACCAGTGATTATCAAGCAGGGGTACGGGAAAAACTGTTTTTT. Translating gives CATSDYQAGVREKLFF.

The CDR3 DNA follows: TGTGCCAGTAGTAGGTCAGACCAAGAGACCCAGTACTTC. The encoded protein is CASSRSDQETQYF. The V gene is TRBV19, the J gene TRBJ2-5; D ambiguous. The V gene lost 4 bases and the J gene lost 0 bases, with 6 bases spanning the gap. CDR1 is LNHDA and CDR2 is SQIVND in the germline V gene (reference sequence). CDR3 length: 13 amino acids.

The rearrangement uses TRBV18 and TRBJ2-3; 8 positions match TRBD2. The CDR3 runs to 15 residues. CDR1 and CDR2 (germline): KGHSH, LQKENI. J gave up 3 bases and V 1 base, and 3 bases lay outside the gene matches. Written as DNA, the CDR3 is TGTGCCAGCTCACCACTAGCGGGGCAGACAGATACGCAGTATTTT. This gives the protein CASSPLAGQTDTQYF.

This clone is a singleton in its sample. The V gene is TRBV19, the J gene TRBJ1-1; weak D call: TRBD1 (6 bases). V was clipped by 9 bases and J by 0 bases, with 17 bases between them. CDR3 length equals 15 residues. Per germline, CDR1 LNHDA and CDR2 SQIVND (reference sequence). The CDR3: CARIGTGILNTEAFF. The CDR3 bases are TGTGCCAGGATCGGTACAGGGATACTGAACACTGAAGCTTTCTTT.

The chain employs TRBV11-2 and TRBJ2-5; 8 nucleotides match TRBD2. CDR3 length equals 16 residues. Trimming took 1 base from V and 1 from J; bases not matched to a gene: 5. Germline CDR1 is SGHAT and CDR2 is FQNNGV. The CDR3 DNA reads TGTGCCAGCAGCTTAGGCCTAGCGGGTCGCCAAGAGACCCAGTACTTC. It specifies CASSLGLAGRQETQYF.

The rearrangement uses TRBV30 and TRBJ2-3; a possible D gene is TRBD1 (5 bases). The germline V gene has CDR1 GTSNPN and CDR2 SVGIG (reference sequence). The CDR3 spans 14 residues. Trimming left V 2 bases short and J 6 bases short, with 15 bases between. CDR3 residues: CAWSLTQGVDTQYF. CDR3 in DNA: TGTGCCTGGAGTCTCACCCAAGGGGTGGATACGCAGTATTTT.

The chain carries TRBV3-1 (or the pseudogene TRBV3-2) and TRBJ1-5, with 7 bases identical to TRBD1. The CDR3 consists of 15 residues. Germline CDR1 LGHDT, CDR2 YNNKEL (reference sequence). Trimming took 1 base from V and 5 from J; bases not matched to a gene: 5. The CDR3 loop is CASSQGWDSHQPQHF. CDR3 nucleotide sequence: TGTGCCAGCAGCCAAGGCTGGGACAGCCATCAGCCCCAGCATTTT.

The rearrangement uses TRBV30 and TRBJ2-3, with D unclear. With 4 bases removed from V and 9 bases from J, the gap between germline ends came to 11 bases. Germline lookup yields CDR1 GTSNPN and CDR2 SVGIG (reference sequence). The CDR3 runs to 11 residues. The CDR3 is CAWTRGDTQYF. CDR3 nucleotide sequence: TGTGCCTGGACCCGTGGAGACACGCAGTATTTT. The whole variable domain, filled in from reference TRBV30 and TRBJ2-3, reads SQTIHQWPATLVQPVGSPLSLECTVEGTSNPNLYWYRQAAGRGLQLLFYSVGIGQISSEVPQNLSASRPQDRQFILSSKKLLLSDSGFYLCAWTRGDTQYFGPGTRLTVL.

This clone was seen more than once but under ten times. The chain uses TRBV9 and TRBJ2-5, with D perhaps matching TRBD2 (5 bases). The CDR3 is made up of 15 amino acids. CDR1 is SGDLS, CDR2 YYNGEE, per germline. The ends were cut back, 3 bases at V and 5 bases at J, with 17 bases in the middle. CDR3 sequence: CASSAGVLSRETQYF. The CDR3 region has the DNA TGTGCCAGCAGCGCCGGGGTCCTTTCACGGGAGACCCAGTACTTC. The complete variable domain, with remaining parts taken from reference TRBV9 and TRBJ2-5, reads DSGVTQTPKHLITATGQRVTLRCSPRSGDLSVYWYQQSLDQGLQFLIQYYNGEERAKGNILERFSAQQFPDLHSELNLSSLELGDSALYFCASSAGVLSRETQYFGPGTRLLVL.

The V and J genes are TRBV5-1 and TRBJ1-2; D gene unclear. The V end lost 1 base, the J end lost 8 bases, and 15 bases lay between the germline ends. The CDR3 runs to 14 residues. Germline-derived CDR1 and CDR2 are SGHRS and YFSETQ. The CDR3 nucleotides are TGCGCCAGCAGCTTGAATTGGGGAGAGGACGGCTACACCTTC. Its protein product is CASSLNWGEDGYTF.

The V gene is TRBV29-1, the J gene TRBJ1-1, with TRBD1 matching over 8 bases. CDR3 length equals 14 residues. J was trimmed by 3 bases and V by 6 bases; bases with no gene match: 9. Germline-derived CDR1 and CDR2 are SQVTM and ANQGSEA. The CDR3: CSVPRTGSYTEAFF. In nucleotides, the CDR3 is TGCAGCGTCCCCCGGACAGGGAGCTACACTGAAGCTTTCTTT.

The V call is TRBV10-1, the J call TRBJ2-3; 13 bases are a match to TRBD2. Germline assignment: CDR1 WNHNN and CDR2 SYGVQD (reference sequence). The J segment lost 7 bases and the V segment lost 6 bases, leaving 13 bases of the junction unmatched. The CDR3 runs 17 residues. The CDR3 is CASSPPKLAGGPNTQYF. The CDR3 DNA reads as TGCGCCAGCAGCCCCCCCAAACTAGCGGGAGGGCCGAATACGCAGTATTTT.

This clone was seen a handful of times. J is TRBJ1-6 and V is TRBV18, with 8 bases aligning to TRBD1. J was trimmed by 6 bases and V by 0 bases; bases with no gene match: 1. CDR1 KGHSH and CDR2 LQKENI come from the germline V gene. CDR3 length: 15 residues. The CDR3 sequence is CASSPPGQGNSPLHF. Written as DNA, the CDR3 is TGTGCCAGCTCACCACCTGGACAGGGTAATTCACCCCTCCACTTT.

DNA for the CDR3: TGTGCCTGGAGTTTGACAGGGAACACTGAAGCTTTCTTT. This encodes CAWSLTGNTEAFF. The chain couples TRBV30 to TRBJ1-1; possible D gene TRBD1, 6 bases. Deletions cut 2 bases from V and 1 base from J, with 8 bases between. The V gene's germline CDR1 is GTSNPN and CDR2 SVGIG (reference sequence). This CDR3 contains 13 residues.

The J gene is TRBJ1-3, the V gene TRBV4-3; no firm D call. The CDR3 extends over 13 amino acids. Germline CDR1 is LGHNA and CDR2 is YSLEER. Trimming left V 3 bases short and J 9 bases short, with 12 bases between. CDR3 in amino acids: CASSQARGGTIYF. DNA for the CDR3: TGCGCCAGCAGCCAGGCCCGGGGAGGCACCATATATTTT.

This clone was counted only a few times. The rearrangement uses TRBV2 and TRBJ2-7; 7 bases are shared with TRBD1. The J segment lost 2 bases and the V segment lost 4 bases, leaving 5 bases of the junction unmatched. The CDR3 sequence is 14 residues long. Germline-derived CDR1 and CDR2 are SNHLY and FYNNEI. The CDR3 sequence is CASSGQGVTYEQYF. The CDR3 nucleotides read TGTGCCAGCAGTGGTCAGGGGGTCACCTACGAGCAGTACTTC.

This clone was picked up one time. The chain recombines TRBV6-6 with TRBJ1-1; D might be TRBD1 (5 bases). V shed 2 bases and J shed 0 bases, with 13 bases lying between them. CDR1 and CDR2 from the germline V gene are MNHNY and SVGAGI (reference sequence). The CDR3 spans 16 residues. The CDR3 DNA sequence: TGTGCCAGCAGTTACGGTGGGTCAGGGCTGAACACTGAAGCTTTCTTT. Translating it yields CASSYGGSGLNTEAFF.

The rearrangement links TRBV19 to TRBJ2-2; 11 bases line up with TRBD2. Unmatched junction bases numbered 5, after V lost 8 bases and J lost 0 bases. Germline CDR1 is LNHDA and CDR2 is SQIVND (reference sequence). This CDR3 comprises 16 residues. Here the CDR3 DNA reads TGTGCCAGTCACCGGGGACTAGCGGCGAACACCGGGGAGCTGTTTTTT. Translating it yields CASHRGLAANTGELFF.

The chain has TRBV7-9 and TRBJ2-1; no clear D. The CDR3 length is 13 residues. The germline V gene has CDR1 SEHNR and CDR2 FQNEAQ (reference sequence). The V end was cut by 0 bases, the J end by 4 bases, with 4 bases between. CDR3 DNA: TGTGCCAGCAGCTTAGCTCGTTACAATGAGCAGTTCTTC. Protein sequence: CASSLARYNEQFF.

The CDR3 DNA reads as TGTGCCAGCAGCCAAACCGGGACAGGGACCGGGGAGCTGTTTTTT. Residues: CASSQTGTGTGELFF. This chain links TRBV3-1 (or the pseudogene TRBV3-2) with TRBJ2-2; TRBD1 matches 9 bases. Germline loops: CDR1 LGHDT, CDR2 YNNKEL (reference sequence). Germline trimming cut 2 bases from V and 5 bases from J; bases unmatched to any gene: 3. The CDR3 sequence is 15 residues long.

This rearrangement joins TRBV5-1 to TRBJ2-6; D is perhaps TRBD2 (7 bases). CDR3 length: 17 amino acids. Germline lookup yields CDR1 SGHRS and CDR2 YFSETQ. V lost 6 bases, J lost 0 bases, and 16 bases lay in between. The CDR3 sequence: CASKGGDTNSGANVLTF. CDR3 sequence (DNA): TGCGCCAGCAAGGGGGGGGACACTAACTCTGGGGCCAACGTCCTGACTTTC.